This passage covers 11 T cell receptor beta chains from one sample sequenced in a study of blood T cell repertoires in COVID-19. Repertoires were generated with immunoSEQ multiplex PCR, while TCRdb's copy carries only in-frame clones and drops some. This table holds 80,000 or so clones, around 74% found once. Sequenced: peripheral blood. The receptors stem from a human donor in a cohort sampled during active COVID-19.

The J gene is TRBJ1-6, the V gene TRBV6-4, with 7 bases lining up with TRBD1. CDR1 is MRHNA, CDR2 SNTAGT, per germline. This CDR3 has 14 amino acids. With V trimmed by 6 bases and J by 7 bases, 6 bases remained unmatched. CDR3 region: CASRAGTENSPLHF. The CDR3 region has the DNA TGTGCCAGCAGAGCCGGGACAGAGAATTCACCCCTCCACTTT.

The chain combines TRBV5-5 with TRBJ1-6, with 7 bases that match TRBD1. J gave up 5 bases and V 4 bases, and 6 bases lay outside the gene matches. The length of the CDR3 is 15 residues. Germline V lookup: CDR1 SGHKS, CDR2 YYEKEE (reference sequence). The CDR3 DNA follows: TGTGCCAGCAGCCTCGGACAGGCTAATAATTCACCCCTCCACTTT. The encoded protein is CASSLGQANNSPLHF.

The rearrangement links TRBV27 to TRBJ1-5, with D possibly matching TRBD1 (6 bases). Trimming pared 6 bases from V and 4 bases from J, leaving 16 bases between. The CDR3 extends over 15 amino acids. CDR1 and CDR2 (germline): MNHEY, SMNVEV (reference sequence). CDR3 DNA: TGTGCCAGCAGGCTGTTCGAGGGGGGGAATCAGCCCCAGCATTTT. The encoded protein is CASRLFEGGNQPQHF.

J is TRBJ1-6 and V is TRBV3-1 (or the pseudogene TRBV3-2); 7 positions agree with TRBD1. The junction had 11 bases not matched to a gene; V was cut back by 2 bases and J by 7 bases. In germline, CDR1 is LGHDT, CDR2 YNNKEL (reference sequence). CDR3 length: 17 residues. The CDR3 coding sequence is TGTGCCAGCAGCCAAACGCCCGGGACAGTAACAAATTCACCCCTCCACTTT. Its translation: CASSQTPGTVTNSPLHF.

V gene TRBV27 combines with J gene TRBJ2-2, with 8 bases fitting TRBD1. CDR3 length: 15 amino acids. Per the germline V gene, CDR1 is MNHEY and CDR2 is SMNVEV (reference sequence). V lost 5 bases to trimming and J lost 1 base; unmatched junction nucleotides: 3. CDR3: CASSIDRGNTGELFF. The CDR3 region has the DNA TGTGCCAGCAGTATAGACAGGGGGAACACCGGGGAGCTGTTTTTT.

The chain couples TRBV29-1 to TRBJ1-2; 9 bases line up with TRBD1. Germline lookup yields CDR1 SQVTM and CDR2 ANQGSEA. This CDR3 comprises 14 residues. J was trimmed by 4 bases and V by 3 bases; bases with no gene match: 6. DNA for the CDR3: TGCAGCGTTGATGGGACAGGGAACGGCTATGGCTACACCTTC. Residues: CSVDGTGNGYGYTF.

V and J are TRBV11-2 and TRBJ1-2; D remains unclear. The CDR3 covers 13 residues. The ends were cut back, 0 bases at V and 5 bases at J, with 7 bases in the middle. CDR1 is SGHAT and CDR2 is FQNNGV in the germline V gene. In nucleotides, the CDR3 is TGTGCCAGCAGCTTAGACTCAGATTATGGCTACACCTTC. Its protein product is CASSLDSDYGYTF. The variable domain in full, completed from reference TRBV11-2 and TRBJ1-2, reads EAGVAQSPRYKIIEKRQSVAFWCNPISGHATLYWYQQILGQGPKLLIQFQNNGVVDDSQLPKDRFSAERLKGVDSTLKIQPAKLEDSAVYLCASSLDSDYGYTFGSGTRLTVV.

The rearrangement joins TRBV9 to TRBJ2-7; 11 nucleotides align to TRBD1. The CDR3 runs to 15 residues. Germline V gene data show CDR1 as SGDLS and CDR2 as YYNGEE. V shed 2 bases, J shed 2 bases, and the junction held 3 bases outside the gene matches. In DNA, the CDR3 is TGTGCCAGCAGCGTCGGACAGGGGGCGACCTACGAGCAGTACTTC. Residues: CASSVGQGATYEQYF.

Here the CDR3 reads CASSSWTAQETQYF. For the CDR3, the DNA is TGTGCCAGCAGCTCCTGGACAGCTCAAGAGACCCAGTACTTC. The V and J genes are TRBV5-4 and TRBJ2-5; maybe TRBD1 (6 bases). CDR1 and CDR2 from the germline V gene are SGHNT and YYREEE (reference sequence). Trimming removed 3 bases from V and 2 bases from J, with 11 bases in between. This CDR3 comprises 14 residues.

The rearrangement uses TRBV11-2 and TRBJ2-7; D ambiguous. There are 13 residues in the CDR3. V gave up 1 base and J gave up 3 bases, with 7 bases separating them. The V gene's germline CDR1 is SGHAT and CDR2 FQNNGV. As DNA, the CDR3 is TGTGCCAGCAGCTTAGGCAGTCGCTACGAGCAGTACTTC. The encoded protein is CASSLGSRYEQYF.

This chain connects TRBV6-5 to TRBJ2-7; 8 bases align to TRBD1. The CDR3 has 15 amino acids. Germline loops: CDR1 MNHEY, CDR2 SVGAGI. With V trimmed by 6 bases and J by 0 bases, 7 bases remained unmatched. CDR3 sequence (DNA): TGTGCCAGCAGGTACAGGGGGAGTAGCTCCTACGAGCAGTACTTC. Amino acid sequence: CASRYRGSSSYEQYF.